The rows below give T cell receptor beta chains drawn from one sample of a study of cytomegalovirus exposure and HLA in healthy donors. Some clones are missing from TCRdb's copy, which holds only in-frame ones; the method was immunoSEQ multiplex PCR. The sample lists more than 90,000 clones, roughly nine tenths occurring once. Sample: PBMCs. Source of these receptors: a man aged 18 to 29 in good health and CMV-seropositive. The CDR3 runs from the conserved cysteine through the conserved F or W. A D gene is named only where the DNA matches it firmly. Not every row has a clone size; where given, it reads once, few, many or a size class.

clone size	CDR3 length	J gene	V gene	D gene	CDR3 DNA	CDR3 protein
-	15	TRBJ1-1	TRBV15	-	TGTGCCACCAGCACACCCGAGGGGAGGGGTACTGAAGCTTTCTTT	CATSTPEGRGTEAFF
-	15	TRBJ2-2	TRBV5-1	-	TGCGCCAGCAGCCTTGACAGCGCGAACACCGGGGAGCTGTTTTTT	CASSLDSANTGELFF
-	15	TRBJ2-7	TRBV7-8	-	TGTGCCAGCAGCCCCGGGACTCCCGGTTCCTACGAGCAGTACTTC	CASSPGTPGSYEQYF
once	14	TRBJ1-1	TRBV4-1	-	TGCGCCAGCAGCCAAGTCTGGGCGGGGACTGAAGCTTTCTTT	CASSQVWAGTEAFF
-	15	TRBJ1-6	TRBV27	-	TGTGCCACACGATCCGGCAGGGGCTATAATTCACCCCTCCACTTT	CATRSGRGYNSPLHF
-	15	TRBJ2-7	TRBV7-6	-	TGTGCCAGCAGCTCCGGGCAGGGGCTATCCTACGAGCAGTACTTC	CASSSGQGLSYEQYF
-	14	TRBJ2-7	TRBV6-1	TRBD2	TGTGCCAGCAGTGAACGACTAGCGGGGCTCGAGCAGTACTTC	CASSERLAGLEQYF
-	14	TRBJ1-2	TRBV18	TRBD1	TGTGCCAGCTCACCAACGACAGGGGACTATGGCTACACCTTC	CASSPTTGDYGYTF
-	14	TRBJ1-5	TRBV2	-	TGTGCCAGCTGCGGCGGCAATAGCAATCAGCCCCAGCATTTT	CASCGGNSNQPQHF
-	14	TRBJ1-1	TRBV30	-	TGTGCCTGGAGGGGACGGACTATGAACACTGAAGCTTTCTTT	CAWRGRTMNTEAFF
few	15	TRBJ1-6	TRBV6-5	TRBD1	TGTGCCAGCACAATGGACAGGGGTGGTGTTTCACCCCTCCACTTT	CASTMDRGGVSPLHF
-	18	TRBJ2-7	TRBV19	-	TGTGCCAGTAGTATGGGGAGTGTCCGGGCGACCTTATCTTCAGAGCAGTACTTC	CASSMGSVRATLSSEQYF
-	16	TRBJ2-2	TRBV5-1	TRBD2	TGCGCCAGCAGCTTGTTGACTAGCGGGGTCACCGGGGAGCTGTTTTTT	CASSLLTSGVTGELFF
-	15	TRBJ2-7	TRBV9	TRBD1	TGTGCCAGCAGCGTAGGGAGACAGGGGGCCTACGAGCAGTACTTC	CASSVGRQGAYEQYF